This TCR beta chain was obtained from a study of OX40 agonist ivuxolimab in advanced cancers. Whole-study results and caveats: The study did not work out the antigen specificity of the expanded peripheral T cells.

Samples were taken at baseline and on day 1 of cycles 4 and 7. Concerning this clone: Its target is unknown.

CDR1 is SGHAT, CDR2 FQNNGV, per germline. The CDR3 runs 15 residues. V gave up 1 base and J gave up 7 bases; unmatched junction bases: 6. Measured with immunoSEQ multiplex PCR; TCRdb has only the in-frame clones, and not every one. The sample contains around 70,000 clones, nearly 90% of which appear only once. The chain has TRBV11-2 and TRBJ2-1, with 8 bases that match TRBD2. This receptor was identified in an adult with an advanced solid tumor such as melanoma, head and neck, liver or kidney cancer. The specimen comprised CD4+ or CD8+ T cells sorted from blood, sampled in a trial of the OX40 agonist ivuxolimab. CDR3 loop: CASSLGAGGTNEQFF. CDR3 coding DNA: TGTGCCAGCAGCTTAGGGGCGGGGGGCACGAATGAGCAGTTCTTC. The entire variable domain, with the rest obtained from reference TRBV11-2 and TRBJ2-1, is as follows: EAGVAQSPRYKIIEKRQSVAFWCNPISGHATLYWYQQILGQGPKLLIQFQNNGVVDDSQLPKDRFSAERLKGVDSTLKIQPAKLEDSAVYLCASSLGAGGTNEQFFGPGTRLTVL.